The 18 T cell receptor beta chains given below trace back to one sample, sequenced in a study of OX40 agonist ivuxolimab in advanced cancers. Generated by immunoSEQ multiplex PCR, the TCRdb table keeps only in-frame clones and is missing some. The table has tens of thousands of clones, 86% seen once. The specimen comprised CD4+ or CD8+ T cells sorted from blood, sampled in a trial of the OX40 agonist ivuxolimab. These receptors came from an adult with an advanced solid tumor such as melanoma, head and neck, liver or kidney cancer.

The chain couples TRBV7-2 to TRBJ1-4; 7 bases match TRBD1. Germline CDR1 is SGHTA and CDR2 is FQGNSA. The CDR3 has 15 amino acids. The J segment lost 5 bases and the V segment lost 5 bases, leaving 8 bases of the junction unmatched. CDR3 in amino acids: CASSPSGTVNEKLFF. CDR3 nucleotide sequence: TGTGCCAGCAGCCCGTCCGGGACAGTGAATGAAAAACTGTTTTTT.

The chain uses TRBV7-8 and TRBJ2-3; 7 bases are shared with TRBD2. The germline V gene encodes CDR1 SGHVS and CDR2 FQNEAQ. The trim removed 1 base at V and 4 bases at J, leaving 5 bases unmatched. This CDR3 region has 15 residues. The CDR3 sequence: CASSLGRTSSDTQYF. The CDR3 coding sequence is TGTGCCAGCAGCTTAGGGCGGACTAGTTCAGATACGCAGTATTTT.

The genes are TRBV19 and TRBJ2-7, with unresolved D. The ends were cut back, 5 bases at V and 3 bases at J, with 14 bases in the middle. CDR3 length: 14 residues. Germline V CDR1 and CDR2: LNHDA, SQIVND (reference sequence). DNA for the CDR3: TGTGCCAGTAGTTTCAGGACGAGAAACTACGAGCAGTACTTC. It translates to CASSFRTRNYEQYF.

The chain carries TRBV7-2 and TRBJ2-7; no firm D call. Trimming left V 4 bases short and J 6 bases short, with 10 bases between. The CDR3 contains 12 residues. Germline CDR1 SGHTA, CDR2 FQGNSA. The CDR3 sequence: CASSSYGGEQYF. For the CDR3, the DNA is TGTGCCAGCAGCTCCTATGGTGGCGAGCAGTACTTC.

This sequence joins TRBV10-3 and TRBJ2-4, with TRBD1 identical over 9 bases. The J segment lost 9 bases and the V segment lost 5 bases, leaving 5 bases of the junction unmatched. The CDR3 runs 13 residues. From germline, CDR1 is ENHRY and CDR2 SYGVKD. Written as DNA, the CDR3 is TGTGCCATCAGTAGGGACAGGGCTGGCATTCAGTACTTC. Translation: CAISRDRAGIQYF.

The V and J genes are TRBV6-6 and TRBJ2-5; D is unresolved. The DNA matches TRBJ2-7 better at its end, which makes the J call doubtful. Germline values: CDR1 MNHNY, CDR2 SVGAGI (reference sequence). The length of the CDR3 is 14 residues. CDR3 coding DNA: TGTGCCAGCAGTTATTACGGAAGCTCCTACGAGCAGTACTTC. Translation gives CASSYYGSSYEQYF.

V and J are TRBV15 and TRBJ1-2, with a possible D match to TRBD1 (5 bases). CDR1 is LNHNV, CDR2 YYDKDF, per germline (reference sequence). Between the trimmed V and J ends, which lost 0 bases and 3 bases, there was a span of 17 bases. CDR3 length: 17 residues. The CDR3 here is CATSRDKVGEEYYGYTF. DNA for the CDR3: TGTGCCACCAGCAGAGATAAGGTGGGGGAGGAGTACTATGGCTACACCTTC.

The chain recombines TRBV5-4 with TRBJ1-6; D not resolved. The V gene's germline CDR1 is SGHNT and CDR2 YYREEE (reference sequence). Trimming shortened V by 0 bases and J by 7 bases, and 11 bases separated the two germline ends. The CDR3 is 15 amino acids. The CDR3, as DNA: TGTGCCAGCAGCTTGGGACGGCTAAGGAATTCACCCCTCCACTTT. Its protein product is CASSLGRLRNSPLHF. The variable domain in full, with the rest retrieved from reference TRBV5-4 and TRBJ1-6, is ETGVTQSPTHLIKTRGQQVTLRCSSQSGHNTVSWYQQALGQGPQFIFQYYREEENGRGNFPPRFSGLQFPNYSSELNVNALELDDSALYLCASSLGRLRNSPLHFGNGTRLTVT.

This chain's CDR3 is CASSFQGGETQYF. DNA for the CDR3: TGTGCCAGCAGCTTTCAAGGGGGAGAGACCCAGTACTTC. The chain links TRBV5-8 to TRBJ2-5, with TRBD1 as a possible D gene (6 bases). The CDR3 is made up of 13 amino acids. From germline, CDR1 is SGHTS and CDR2 YDEGEE. The V gene lost 2 bases and the J gene lost 4 bases, with 9 bases spanning the gap.

The CDR3 DNA sequence: TGCGCCAGCAGCTTTTCAGAGGGCGGCTATGGCTACACCTTC. It encodes CASSFSEGGYGYTF. This chain joins TRBV5-1 and TRBJ1-2; D gene uncertain. This CDR3 has 14 residues. The germline V gene encodes CDR1 SGHRS and CDR2 YFSETQ. The ends were cut back, 2 bases at V and 4 bases at J, with 12 bases in the middle.

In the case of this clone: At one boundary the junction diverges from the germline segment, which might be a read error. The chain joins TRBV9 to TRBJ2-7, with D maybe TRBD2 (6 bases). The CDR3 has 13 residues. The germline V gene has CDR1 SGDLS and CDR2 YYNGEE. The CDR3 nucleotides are TGTGCCAGCAGCCCCACCCTAGCCGGGACTCTTAAGTTC. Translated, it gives CASSPTLAGTLKF.

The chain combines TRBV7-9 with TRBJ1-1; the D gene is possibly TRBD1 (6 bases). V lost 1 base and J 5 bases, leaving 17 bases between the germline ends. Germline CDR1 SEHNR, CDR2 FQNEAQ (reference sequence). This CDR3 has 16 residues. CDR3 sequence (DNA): TGTGCCAGCAGCTTAGGGGGGCAGGGATTAGGTACTGAAGCTTTCTTT. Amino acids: CASSLGGQGLGTEAFF.

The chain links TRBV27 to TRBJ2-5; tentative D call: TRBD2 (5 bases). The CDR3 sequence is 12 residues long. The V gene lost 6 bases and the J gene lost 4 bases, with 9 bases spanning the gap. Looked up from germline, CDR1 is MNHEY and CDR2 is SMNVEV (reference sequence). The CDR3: CASRGRGETQYF. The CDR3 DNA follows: TGTGCCAGCAGAGGTCGGGGAGAGACCCAGTACTTC.

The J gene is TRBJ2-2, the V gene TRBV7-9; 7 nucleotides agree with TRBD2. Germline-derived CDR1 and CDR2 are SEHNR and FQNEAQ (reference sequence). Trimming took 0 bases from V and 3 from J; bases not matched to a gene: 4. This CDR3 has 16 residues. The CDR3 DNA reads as TGTGCCAGCAGCTTAGCTGCGGGAGCGGACACCGGGGAGCTGTTTTTT. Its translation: CASSLAAGADTGELFF.

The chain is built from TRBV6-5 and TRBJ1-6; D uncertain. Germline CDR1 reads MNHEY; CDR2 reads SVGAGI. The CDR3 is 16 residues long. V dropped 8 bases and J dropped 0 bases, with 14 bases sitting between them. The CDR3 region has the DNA TGTGCCAGCCGTTTCGGGGTTAGCTCCTATAATTCACCCCTCCACTTT. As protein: CASRFGVSSYNSPLHF.

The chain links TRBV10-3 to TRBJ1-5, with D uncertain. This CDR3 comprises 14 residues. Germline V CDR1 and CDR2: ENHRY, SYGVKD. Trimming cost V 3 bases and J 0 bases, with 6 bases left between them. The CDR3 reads CAISEQISNQPQHF. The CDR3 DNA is TGTGCCATCAGTGAACAGATTAGCAATCAGCCCCAGCATTTT.

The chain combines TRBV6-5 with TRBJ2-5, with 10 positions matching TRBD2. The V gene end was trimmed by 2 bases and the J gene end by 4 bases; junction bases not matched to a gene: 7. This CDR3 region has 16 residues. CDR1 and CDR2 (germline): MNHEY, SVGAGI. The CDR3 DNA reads TGTGCCAGCAGTTACCGAGCGGGAGGGTTGGGAGAGACCCAGTACTTC. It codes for CASSYRAGGLGETQYF.

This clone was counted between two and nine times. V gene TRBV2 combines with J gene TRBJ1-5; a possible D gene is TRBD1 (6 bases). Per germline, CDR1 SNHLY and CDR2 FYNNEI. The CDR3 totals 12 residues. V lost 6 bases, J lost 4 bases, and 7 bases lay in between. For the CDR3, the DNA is TGTGCCAGCAGCAGGGGTAATCAGCCCCAGCATTTT. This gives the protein CASSRGNQPQHF.